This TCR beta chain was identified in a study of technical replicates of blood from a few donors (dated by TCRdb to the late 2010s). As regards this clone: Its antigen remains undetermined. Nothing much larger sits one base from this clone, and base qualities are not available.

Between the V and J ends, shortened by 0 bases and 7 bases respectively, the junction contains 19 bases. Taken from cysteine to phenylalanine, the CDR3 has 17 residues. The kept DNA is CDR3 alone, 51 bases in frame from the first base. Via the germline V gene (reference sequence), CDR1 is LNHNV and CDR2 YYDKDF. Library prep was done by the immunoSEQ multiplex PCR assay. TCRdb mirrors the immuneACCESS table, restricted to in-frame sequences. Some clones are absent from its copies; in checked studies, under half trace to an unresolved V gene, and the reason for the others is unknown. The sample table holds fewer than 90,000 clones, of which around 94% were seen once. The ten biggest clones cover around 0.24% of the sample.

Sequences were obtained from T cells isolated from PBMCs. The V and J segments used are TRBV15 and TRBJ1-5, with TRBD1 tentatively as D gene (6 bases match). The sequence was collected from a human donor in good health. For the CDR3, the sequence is CATSRDLYRGAMQPQHF. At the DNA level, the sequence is TGTGCCACCAGCAGAGATTTGTACCGGGGGGCCATGCAGCCCCAGCATTTT.